Here is one T cell receptor beta chain with its context. Method: immunoSEQ multiplex PCR; TCRdb's copy keeps in-frame clones and lacks some. Of fewer than 400,000 clones listed, about nine tenths are singletons. Participant age was roughly 18 to 90 years, and participants resided in 24 US areas. Cohorts were determined from participant-reported clinical history. This sample was included in a study of blood T cell repertoires in COVID-19. Study as a whole: The United States, Italy and Spain supplied acute and convalescent COVID-19 samples. From T cells, B-cell-depleted T cells, or PBMCs came the material, which was cDNA or gDNA.

The CDR3 extends over 17 amino acids. Germline lookup yields CDR1 LGHNA and CDR2 YNFKEQ. V was clipped by 3 bases and J by 3 bases; unmatched bases: 8. The receptor was derived from a man aged 25 to 40 who had recovered from COVID-19. J is TRBJ2-7 and V is TRBV4-2; 13 bases agree with TRBD2. What was sequenced was PBMCs or T cells enriched from blood (not recorded which). The CDR3: CASSQGTSGATFYEQYF. CDR3 coding DNA: TGTGCCAGCAGCCAGGGGACTAGCGGGGCGACTTTCTACGAGCAGTACTTC.